This T cell receptor (beta chain) is drawn from a study of immune characterization of retroperitoneal liposarcoma. The CDR3 runs to 16 residues. Germline CDR1 is SGHTA and CDR2 is FQGNSA. V lost 4 bases, J lost 3 bases, and 10 bases stayed unmatched. TCRdb redid the calling of the PCR reads with MiXCR, one entry per CDR3 protein. The data contain about 8,200 distinct CDR3 sequences, approximately 39% of them singletons. This clonotype has only a few counts. The clonotype originates from a male donor with retroperitoneal liposarcoma. Specimen: tumor tissue. V is TRBV7-2 and J is TRBJ2-3; 7 bases are a match to TRBD2. CDR3: CASSSGTIRLTDTQYF. The CDR3 DNA is TGTGCCAGCAGCTCGGGGACTATAAGGCTTACAGATACGCAGTATTTT.